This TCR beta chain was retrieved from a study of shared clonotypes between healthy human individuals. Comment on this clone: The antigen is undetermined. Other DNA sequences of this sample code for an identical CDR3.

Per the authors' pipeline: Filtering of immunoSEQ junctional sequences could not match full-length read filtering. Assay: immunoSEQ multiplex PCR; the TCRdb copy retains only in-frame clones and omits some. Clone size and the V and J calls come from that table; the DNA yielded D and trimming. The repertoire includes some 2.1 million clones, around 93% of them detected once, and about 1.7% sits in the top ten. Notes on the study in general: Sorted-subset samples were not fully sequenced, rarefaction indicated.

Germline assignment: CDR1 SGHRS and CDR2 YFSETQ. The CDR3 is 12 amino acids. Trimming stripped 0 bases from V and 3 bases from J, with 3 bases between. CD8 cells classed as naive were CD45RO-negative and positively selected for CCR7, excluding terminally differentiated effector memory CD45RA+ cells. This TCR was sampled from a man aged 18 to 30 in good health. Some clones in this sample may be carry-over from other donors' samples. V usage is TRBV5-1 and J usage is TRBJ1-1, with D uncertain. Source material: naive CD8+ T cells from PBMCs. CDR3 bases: TGCGCCAGCAGCTTGGGCTACACTGAAGCTTTCTTT. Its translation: CASSLGYTEAFF.